This T cell receptor (beta chain) came from a study of cytomegalovirus exposure and HLA in healthy donors. Across the whole study: An earlier analysis found some 100 million unique TCR beta sequences from about 179 million T cells. Findings of the study overall: TCR beta chain V- and J-gene trimming was linked, in a later analysis, to a missense variant in DCLRE1C. A prior analysis recorded that most TCR beta V segments were productive about 87% or about 30% of the time.

Amplification used 60 Vbeta primers and 13 Jbeta primers. Repertoires were generated with immunoSEQ multiplex PCR, while TCRdb's copy carries only in-frame clones and drops some. The table shows 70,000 to 100,000 clones, with 80% occurring only once. In regard to this clone: What it recognizes is unknown.

Per the germline V gene, CDR1 is SNHLY and CDR2 is FYNNEI. CDR3 size: 14 residues. V was trimmed by 7 bases and J by 0 bases, leaving 13 bases between them. The sequencing sample was made of PBMCs. This clonotype was sampled from a man aged 50 or older in good health and CMV-seropositive. V is TRBV2 and J is TRBJ2-7, with D uncertain. Here the CDR3 DNA reads TGTGCCAGCAAGGTGTCGGAGAGCTCCTACGAGCAGTACTTC. Residues: CASKVSESSYEQYF.